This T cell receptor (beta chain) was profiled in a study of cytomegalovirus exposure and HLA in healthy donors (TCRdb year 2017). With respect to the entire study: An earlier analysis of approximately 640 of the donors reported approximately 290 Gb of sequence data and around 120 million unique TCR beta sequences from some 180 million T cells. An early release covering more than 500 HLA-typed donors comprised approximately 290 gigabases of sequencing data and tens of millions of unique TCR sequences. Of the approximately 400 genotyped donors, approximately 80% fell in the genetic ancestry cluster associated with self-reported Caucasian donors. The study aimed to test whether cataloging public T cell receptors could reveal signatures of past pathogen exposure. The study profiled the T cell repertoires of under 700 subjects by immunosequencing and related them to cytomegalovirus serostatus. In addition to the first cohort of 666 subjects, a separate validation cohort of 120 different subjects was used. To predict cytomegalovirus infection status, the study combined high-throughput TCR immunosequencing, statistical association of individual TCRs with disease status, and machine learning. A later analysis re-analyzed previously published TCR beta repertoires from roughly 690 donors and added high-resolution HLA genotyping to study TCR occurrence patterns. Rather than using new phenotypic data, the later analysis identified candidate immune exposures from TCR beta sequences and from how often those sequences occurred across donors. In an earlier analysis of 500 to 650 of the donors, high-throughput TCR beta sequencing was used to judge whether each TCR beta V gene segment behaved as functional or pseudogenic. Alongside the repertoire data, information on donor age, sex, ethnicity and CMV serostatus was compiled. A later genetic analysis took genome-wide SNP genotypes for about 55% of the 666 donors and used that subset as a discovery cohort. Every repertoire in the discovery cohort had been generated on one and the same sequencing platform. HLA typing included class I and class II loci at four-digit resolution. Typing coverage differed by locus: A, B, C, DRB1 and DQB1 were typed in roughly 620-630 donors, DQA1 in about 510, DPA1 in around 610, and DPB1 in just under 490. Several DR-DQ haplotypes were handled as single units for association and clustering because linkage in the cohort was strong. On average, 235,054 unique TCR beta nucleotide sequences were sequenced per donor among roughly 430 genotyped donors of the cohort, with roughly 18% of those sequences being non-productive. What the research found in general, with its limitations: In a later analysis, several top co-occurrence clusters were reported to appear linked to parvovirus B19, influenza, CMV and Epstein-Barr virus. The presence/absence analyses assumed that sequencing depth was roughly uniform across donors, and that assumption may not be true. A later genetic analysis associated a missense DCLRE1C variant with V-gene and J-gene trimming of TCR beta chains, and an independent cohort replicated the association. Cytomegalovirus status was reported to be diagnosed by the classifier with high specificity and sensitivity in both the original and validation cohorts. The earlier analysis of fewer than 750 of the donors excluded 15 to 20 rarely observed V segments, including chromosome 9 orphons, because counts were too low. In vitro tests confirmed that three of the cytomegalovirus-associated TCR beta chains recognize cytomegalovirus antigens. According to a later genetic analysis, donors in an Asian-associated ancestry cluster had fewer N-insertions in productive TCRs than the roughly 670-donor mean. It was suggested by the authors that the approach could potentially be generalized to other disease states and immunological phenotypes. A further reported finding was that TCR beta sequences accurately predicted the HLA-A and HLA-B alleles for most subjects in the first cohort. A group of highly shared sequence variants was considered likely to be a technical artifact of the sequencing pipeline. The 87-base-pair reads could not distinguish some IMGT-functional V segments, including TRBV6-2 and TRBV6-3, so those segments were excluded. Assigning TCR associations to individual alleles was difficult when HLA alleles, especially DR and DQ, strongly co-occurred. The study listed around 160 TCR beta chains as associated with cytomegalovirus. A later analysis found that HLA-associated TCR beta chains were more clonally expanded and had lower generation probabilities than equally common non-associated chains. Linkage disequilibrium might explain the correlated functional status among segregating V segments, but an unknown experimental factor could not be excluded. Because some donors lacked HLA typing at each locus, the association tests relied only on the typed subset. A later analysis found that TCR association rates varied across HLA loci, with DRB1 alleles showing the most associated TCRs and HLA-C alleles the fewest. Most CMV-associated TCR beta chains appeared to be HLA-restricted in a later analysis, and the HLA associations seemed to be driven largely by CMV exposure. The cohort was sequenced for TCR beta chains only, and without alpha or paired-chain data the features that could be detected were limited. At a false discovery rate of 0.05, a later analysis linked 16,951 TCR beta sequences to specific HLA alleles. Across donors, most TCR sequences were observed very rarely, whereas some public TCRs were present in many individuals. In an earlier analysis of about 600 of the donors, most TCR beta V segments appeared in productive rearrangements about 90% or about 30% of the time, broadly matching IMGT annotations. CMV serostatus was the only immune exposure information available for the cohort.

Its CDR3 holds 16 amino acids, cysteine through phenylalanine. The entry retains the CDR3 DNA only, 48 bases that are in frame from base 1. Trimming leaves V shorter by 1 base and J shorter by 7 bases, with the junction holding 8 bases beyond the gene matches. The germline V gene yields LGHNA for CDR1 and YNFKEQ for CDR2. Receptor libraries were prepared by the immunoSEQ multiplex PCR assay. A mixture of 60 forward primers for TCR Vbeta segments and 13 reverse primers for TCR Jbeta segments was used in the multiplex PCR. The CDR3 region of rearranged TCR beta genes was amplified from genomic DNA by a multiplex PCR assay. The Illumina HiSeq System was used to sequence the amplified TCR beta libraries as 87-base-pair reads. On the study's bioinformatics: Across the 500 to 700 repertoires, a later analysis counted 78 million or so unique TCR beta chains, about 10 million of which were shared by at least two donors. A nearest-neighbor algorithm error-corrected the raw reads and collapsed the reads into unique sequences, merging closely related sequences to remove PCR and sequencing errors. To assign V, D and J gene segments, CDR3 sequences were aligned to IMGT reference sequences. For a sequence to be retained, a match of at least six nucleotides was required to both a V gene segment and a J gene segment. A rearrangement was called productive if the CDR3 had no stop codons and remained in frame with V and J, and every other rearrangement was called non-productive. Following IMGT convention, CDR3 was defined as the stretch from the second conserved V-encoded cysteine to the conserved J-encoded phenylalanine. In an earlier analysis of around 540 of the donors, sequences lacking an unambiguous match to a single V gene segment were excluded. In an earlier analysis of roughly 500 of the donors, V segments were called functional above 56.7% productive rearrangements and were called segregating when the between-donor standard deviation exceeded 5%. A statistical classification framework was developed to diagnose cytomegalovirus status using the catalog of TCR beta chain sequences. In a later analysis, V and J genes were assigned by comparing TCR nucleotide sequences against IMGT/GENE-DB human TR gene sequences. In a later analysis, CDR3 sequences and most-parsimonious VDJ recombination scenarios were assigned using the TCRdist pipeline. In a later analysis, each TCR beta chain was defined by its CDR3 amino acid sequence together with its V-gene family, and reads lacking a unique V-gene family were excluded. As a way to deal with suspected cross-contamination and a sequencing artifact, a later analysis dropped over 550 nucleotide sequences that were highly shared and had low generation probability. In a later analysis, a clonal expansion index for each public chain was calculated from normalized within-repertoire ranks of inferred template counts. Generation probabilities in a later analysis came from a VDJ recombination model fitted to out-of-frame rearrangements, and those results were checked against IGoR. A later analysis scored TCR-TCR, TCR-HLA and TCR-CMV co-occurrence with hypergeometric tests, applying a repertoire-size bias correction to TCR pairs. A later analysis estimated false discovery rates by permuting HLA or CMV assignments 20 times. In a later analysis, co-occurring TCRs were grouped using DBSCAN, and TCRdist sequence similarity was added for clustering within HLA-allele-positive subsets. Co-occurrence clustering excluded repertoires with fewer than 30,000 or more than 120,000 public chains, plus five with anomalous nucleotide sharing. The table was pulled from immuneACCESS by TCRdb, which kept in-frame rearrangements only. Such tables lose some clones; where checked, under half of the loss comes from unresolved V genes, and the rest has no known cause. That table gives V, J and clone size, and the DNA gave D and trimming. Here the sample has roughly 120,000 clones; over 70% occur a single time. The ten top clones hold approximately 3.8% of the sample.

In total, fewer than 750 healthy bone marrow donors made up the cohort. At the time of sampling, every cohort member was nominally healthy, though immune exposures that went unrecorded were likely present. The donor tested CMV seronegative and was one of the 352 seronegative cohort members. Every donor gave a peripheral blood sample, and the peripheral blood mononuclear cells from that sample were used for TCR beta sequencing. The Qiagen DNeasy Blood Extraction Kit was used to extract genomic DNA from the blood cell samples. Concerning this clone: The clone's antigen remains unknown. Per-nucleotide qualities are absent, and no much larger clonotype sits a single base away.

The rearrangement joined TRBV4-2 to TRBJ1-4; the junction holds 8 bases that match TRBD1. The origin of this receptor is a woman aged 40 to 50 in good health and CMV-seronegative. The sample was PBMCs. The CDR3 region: CASSQAPGGAGEKLFF. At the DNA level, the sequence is TGTGCCAGCAGCCAAGCCCCAGGGGGCGCAGGTGAAAAACTGTTTTTT.